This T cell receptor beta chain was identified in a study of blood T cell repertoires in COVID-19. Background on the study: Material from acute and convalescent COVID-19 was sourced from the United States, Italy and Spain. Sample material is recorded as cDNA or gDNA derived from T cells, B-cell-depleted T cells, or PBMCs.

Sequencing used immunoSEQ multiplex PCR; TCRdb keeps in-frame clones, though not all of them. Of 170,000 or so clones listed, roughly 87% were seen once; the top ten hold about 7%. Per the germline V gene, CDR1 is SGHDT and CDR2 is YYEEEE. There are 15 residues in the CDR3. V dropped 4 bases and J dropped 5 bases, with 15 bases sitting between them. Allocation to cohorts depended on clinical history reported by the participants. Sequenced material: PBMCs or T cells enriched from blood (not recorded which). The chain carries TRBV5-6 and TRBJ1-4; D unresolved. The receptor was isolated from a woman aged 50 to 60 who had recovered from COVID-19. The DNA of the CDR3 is TGTGCCAGCAGCCCCTCGCCGGGGTCGAATGAAAAACTGTTTTTT. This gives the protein CASSPSPGSNEKLFF. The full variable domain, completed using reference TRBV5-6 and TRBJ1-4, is DAGVTQSPTHLIKTRGQQVTLRCSPKSGHDTVSWYQQALGQGPQFIFQYYEEEERQRGNFPDRFSGHQFPNYSSELNVNALLLGDSALYLCASSPSPGSNEKLFFGSGTQLSVL.